This note documents a single T cell receptor beta chain sequence. Its antigen is currently not known. No much larger clone is present one base from it, and per-base qualities are unavailable. Instrument on record: Illumina NovaSeq 6000. TCRalpha and TCRbeta cDNA libraries were built by 5'RACE with constant-segment primers, adding sample barcodes and unique molecular identifiers. Trizol reagent was used to extract RNA from every sample. Amplification of the libraries took two PCR steps, and the second step added a second sample barcode plus Illumina TruSeq adapters. The libraries were sequenced on an Illumina NovaSeq using 2 x 150 bp paired-end reads. As for the authors' bioinformatics: Reads were demultiplexed and collapsed into UMI-guided consensus sequences with migec v1.2.7. With mixcr v2.1.11, UMI consensuses were aligned to TRA and TRB V and J templates and assembled into clonotypes. A clonotype was counted as expanded or contracted only if both edgeR and NoisET called the change significant, with noise models trained on biological replicates. For edgeR calls, a false discovery rate-adjusted p below 0.01 and a log2 fold-change threshold of 1 were applied. PCA with hierarchical clustering of max-normalized trajectories of the 1000 most abundant clonotypes was used as exploratory dynamics analysis. Separately sequenced CD4+ and CD8+ repertoires were used to assign the CD4 or CD8 phenotype of responding clones. The raw public data were reprocessed by TCRdb itself: fastp quality trimming at Q25, MiXCR clonotype calling, in-frame beta chains only. Entries are consolidated by CDR3 protein sequence, retaining the most common genes and DNA. TCRdb, rather than the study authors, made the V and J calls. Recorded for this sample are 350,000 or so distinct CDR3 sequences; over 10% of them occurred a single time. In total, the top ten clones hold 20% to 25% of the sample.

Ficoll-Paque density gradient centrifugation was used to isolate PBMCs. This specimen belongs to a study of T-cell memory formation after mild COVID-19 (TCRdb year 2021). With respect to the entire study: TCR sequence clusters from the two donors were found to be largely donor specific. In a couple of donors, T-cell clones that expanded and contracted after mild COVID-19 were tracked by sequencing TCRalpha and TCRbeta repertoires over time. The cohort was made up of two young adult volunteers, one female and one male, who were previously healthy. What the authors observed across the whole study: From day 15 to 85, contracting clones showed balanced CD4/CD8 phenotypes, whereas a second wave of clones that expanded from day 15 to 37 leaned towards CD4+. Contracting CD4+ clones were found mainly in CM and EM memory subsets, while CD8+ clones were enriched in EMRA. Only a couple of mild cases were covered by the study, and larger cohorts that include severe cases with pre-infection samples were considered necessary. Some responding clones were detected in pre-infection memory, suggesting pre-existing cross-reactive memory T cells joined the SARS-CoV-2 response. SARS-CoV-2 specificity of the second-wave clones peaking on day 37 was not confirmed.

Based on the germline V gene, the CDR1 and CDR2 sequences are SQVTM and ANQGSEA. The CDR3 runs 16 amino acids, cysteine and phenylalanine included. This entry keeps only the CDR3 DNA: 48 bases, framed from base 1. For this chain, trimming is 4 bases at the V end and 1 base at the J end, and the number of junction bases without a gene match is 9. The rearranged segments are TRBV29-1 and TRBJ2-2; 7 nucleotides in the junction match TRBD1. The TCR originated in a man between 18 and 35 years old who had mild COVID-19 (a few samples of this study predate the infection). The sample titles of this study are shuffled in the database, so cell type and time point are left out; the donor was told from shared clones. Sequencing input: PBMCs or a T cell subset sorted from them (not recorded which). The CDR3 region reads CSVANPDRENTGELFF. In nucleotide form, the sequence is TGCAGCGTTGCAAATCCCGACAGGGAGAACACCGGGGAGCTGTTTTTT.